The 25 T cell receptor beta chains below come from one sample, sequenced in a study of blood T cell repertoires in COVID-19. Repertoires were generated with immunoSEQ multiplex PCR, while TCRdb's copy carries only in-frame clones and drops some. This table has 200,000 or so clones, roughly 80% appearing once. Sequencing was performed on peripheral blood. The receptors were sampled from a human donor in a cohort sampled during active COVID-19.

V and J are TRBV28 and TRBJ1-3; no reliable D call. Germline V gene sequence: CDR1 MDHEN, CDR2 SYDVKM. The CDR3 extends over 14 amino acids. Trimming removed 6 bases from V and 1 base from J, with 10 bases in between. CDR3 amino acids: CASSHRGSGNTIYF. DNA of the CDR3: TGTGCCAGCAGCCACCGAGGGTCTGGAAACACCATATATTTT.

The chain combines TRBV18 with TRBJ2-3, with TRBD2 matching over 8 bases. Per the germline V gene, CDR1 is KGHSH and CDR2 is LQKENI. CDR3 length equals 16 residues. V dropped 6 bases and J dropped 0; count of bases not matched to a gene: 8. The CDR3 loop reads CASSPVTSGSTDTQYF. CDR3 sequence (DNA): TGTGCCAGCTCGCCGGTAACTAGCGGTAGCACAGATACGCAGTATTTT.

The genes are TRBV3-1 (or the pseudogene TRBV3-2) and TRBJ2-7, with D possibly TRBD1 on 5 matching bases. Trimming took off 4 bases at V and 3 bases at J, with 13 bases between the two ends. This CDR3 spans 14 amino acids. Looked up from germline, CDR1 is LGHDT and CDR2 is YNNKEL (reference sequence). The CDR3 protein is CASSPQGRDYEQYF. Here the CDR3 DNA reads TGTGCCAGCAGCCCTCAGGGTAGGGACTACGAGCAGTACTTC.

The rearrangement uses TRBV9 and TRBJ1-1; no clear D gene. Germline V gene lookup returns CDR1 SGDLS and CDR2 YYNGEE. This CDR3 is built from 13 residues. V was shortened by 0 bases and J by 6 bases, with 9 bases between the two germline ends. Here the CDR3 reads CASSVEATAEAFF. The DNA of the CDR3 is TGTGCCAGCAGCGTAGAAGCTACAGCTGAAGCTTTCTTT.

This clone was recorded only once. The chain combines TRBV9 with TRBJ2-5, with D possibly TRBD1 on 6 matching bases. V was clipped by 4 bases and J by 7 bases, with 14 bases between them. In germline, CDR1 is SGDLS, CDR2 YYNGEE. The length of the CDR3 is 13 residues. In DNA form, the CDR3 reads TGTGCCAGCAGCACAGGGATAGTTGGGACCCAGTACTTC. Translation gives CASSTGIVGTQYF.

In its sample, this clone was seen once. The chain couples TRBV7-6 to TRBJ2-7, with a tentative D call TRBD1 (6 bases). The CDR3 is 15 residues long. Per germline, CDR1 SGHVS and CDR2 FNYEAQ. Trimming pared 2 bases from V and 1 base from J, leaving 12 bases between. The CDR3 loop reads CASSLLGDISYEQYF. Written as DNA, the CDR3 is TGTGCCAGCAGCTTATTGGGGGACATTTCCTACGAGCAGTACTTC.

This clone came up a few times. The J gene is TRBJ2-7, the V gene TRBV4-2; D not resolved. The CDR3 spans 13 residues. The V gene lost 1 base and the J gene lost 1 base, with 5 bases spanning the gap. CDR1 and CDR2 from the germline V gene are LGHNA and YNFKEQ. CDR3 in amino acids: CASSQGGSYEQYF. The CDR3 DNA is TGTGCCAGCAGCCAAGGAGGATCCTACGAGCAGTACTTC.

A single count supports this clone. The chain joins TRBV28 to TRBJ1-4, with TRBD1 matching over 8 bases. Losses at the gene ends were 4 bases for V and 10 bases for J; bases not matched to a gene: 8. The CDR3 runs to 14 residues. Germline CDR1 and CDR2: MDHEN and SYDVKM. The CDR3 reads CASSSTGEVGKLFF. The CDR3 DNA reads as TGTGCCAGCAGTTCGACAGGGGAGGTTGGAAAACTGTTTTTT.

V and J are TRBV5-4 and TRBJ1-3, with D maybe TRBD1 (6 bases). The germline gives CDR1 SGHNT, CDR2 YYREEE (reference sequence). The CDR3 has 17 amino acids. Trimming cost V 4 bases and J 0 bases, with 17 bases left between them. The DNA for the CDR3 is TGTGCCAGCAGCCTCTCGACAGGAAGATCCTCTGGAAACACCATATATTTT. It codes for CASSLSTGRSSGNTIYF.

The gene calls are TRBV19 and TRBJ2-3, with 9 bases aligning to TRBD2. This CDR3 is built from 14 residues. V lost 5 bases, J lost 4 bases, and 4 bases stayed unmatched. Germline CDR1 reads LNHDA; CDR2 reads SQIVND (reference sequence). Written as DNA, the CDR3 is TGTGCCAGTAGTGCCTTAGCGGGAGCAGATACGCAGTATTTT. Its translation is CASSALAGADTQYF.

The chain carries TRBV2 and TRBJ1-2; TRBD1 might be the D (6 bases). There are 13 residues in the CDR3. Per germline, CDR1 SNHLY and CDR2 FYNNEI. V lost 5 bases to trimming and J lost 6 bases, with 13 bases between them. CDR3 DNA: TGTGCCAGCAGTCTTGGACAGAAAAATGGCTACACCTTC. Amino acid sequence: CASSLGQKNGYTF.

The genes are TRBV5-1 and TRBJ2-2; tentative D call: TRBD1 (6 bases). CDR3 size: 15 residues. V was shortened by 3 bases and J by 1 base, with 10 bases between the two germline ends. Germline V gene data show CDR1 as SGHRS and CDR2 as YFSETQ. This CDR3 reads CASSSATGNTGELFF. The CDR3 nucleotides read TGCGCCAGCAGCTCAGCGACAGGGAACACCGGGGAGCTGTTTTTT.

This clone was seen a single time. This chain joins TRBV20-1 and TRBJ2-3; D possibly corresponds to TRBD2 (5 bases). The V gene lost 3 bases and the J gene lost 1 base, with 8 bases spanning the gap. The germline V gene has CDR1 DFQATT and CDR2 SNEGSKA (reference sequence). The CDR3 has 13 residues. The chain's CDR3 is CSASWRGTDTQYF. In DNA form, the CDR3 reads TGCAGTGCTAGTTGGCGGGGCACAGATACGCAGTATTTT.

The chain joins TRBV12-3 or TRBV12-4 to TRBJ1-6, with no clear D. This CDR3 has 13 amino acids. V lost 4 bases, J lost 10 bases, and 11 bases lay in between. CDR3 residues: CASSSGIRSPLHF. CDR3 in DNA: TGTGCCAGCAGTTCGGGGATACGCTCACCCCTCCACTTT.

The CDR3 DNA reads TGTGCCAGCAGCGTAGATAAGCGGGAGACAGATACGCAGTATTTT. This codes for CASSVDKRETDTQYF. This chain uses TRBV9 with TRBJ2-3; 8 positions match TRBD2. Germline-derived CDR1 and CDR2 are SGDLS and YYNGEE. The V gene end was trimmed by 0 bases and the J gene end by 3 bases; junction bases not matched to a gene: 3. The CDR3 runs to 15 residues.

The chain employs TRBV5-5 and TRBJ2-3, with 9 bases that match TRBD1. Germline assignment: CDR1 SGHKS and CDR2 YYEKEE (reference sequence). Germline trimming cut 3 bases from V and 4 bases from J; bases unmatched to any gene: 6. The CDR3 loop spans 15 amino acids. CDR3 sequence reads: CASSYSQGAADTQYF. The CDR3 DNA sequence: TGTGCCAGCAGCTACTCACAGGGGGCGGCAGATACGCAGTATTTT. The full variable domain, its missing parts supplied by reference TRBV5-5 and TRBJ2-3, is DAGVTQSPTHLIKTRGQQVTLRCSPISGHKSVSWYQQVLGQGPQFIFQYYEKEERGRGNFPDRFSARQFPNYSSELNVNALLLGDSALYLCASSYSQGAADTQYFGPGTRLTVL.

This chain joins TRBV6-6 and TRBJ2-7, with D unclear. Trimming stripped 2 bases from V and 3 bases from J, with 11 bases between. CDR1 is MNHNY and CDR2 is SVGAGI in the germline V gene (reference sequence). The CDR3 has 14 amino acids. The CDR3 spells CASSYEALSYEQYF. CDR3 sequence (DNA): TGTGCCAGCAGTTACGAGGCGTTAAGCTACGAGCAGTACTTC.

J is TRBJ1-2 and V is TRBV18; D gene ambiguous. Germline values: CDR1 KGHSH, CDR2 LQKENI. V dropped 2 bases and J dropped 0 bases, with 10 bases sitting between them. CDR3 length equals 15 residues. For the CDR3, the DNA is TGTGCCAGCTCACCAACCGGAGACCCTAACTATGGCTACACCTTC. Its protein is CASSPTGDPNYGYTF.

This chain uses TRBV28 with TRBJ2-7; no clear D gene. Trimming removed 2 bases at V and 7 bases at J, with 6 bases between. CDR1 and CDR2 from the germline V gene are MDHEN and SYDVKM. This CDR3 is 11 amino acids long. In nucleotides, the CDR3 is TGTGCCAGCAGTTTAATGAGGGAGCAGTACTTC. Amino acids: CASSLMREQYF.

The CDR3 region has the DNA TGTGCCAGCAGTGAATTGGGGACAGGGAAAGGCTACACCTTC. It yields the protein CASSELGTGKGYTF. This sequence joins TRBV25-1 and TRBJ1-2; the match to TRBD1 covers 9 bases. The CDR3 spans 14 residues. The germline gives CDR1 MGHDK, CDR2 SYGVNS. V shed 1 base and J 8 bases; nucleotides not matched to a gene: 5.

V gene TRBV28 combines with J gene TRBJ2-5; D possibly corresponds to TRBD1 (8 bases). V gave up 6 bases and J gave up 4 bases, with 18 bases separating them. The CDR3 covers 15 residues. Germline V gene sequence: CDR1 MDHEN, CDR2 SYDVKM. CDR3 sequence: CASSPNRGGGETQYF. The CDR3 region has the DNA TGTGCCAGCAGCCCAAACAGGGGGGGTGGAGAGACCCAGTACTTC.

The chain has TRBV6-4 and TRBJ1-6; TRBD1 is a possible D gene (6 bases). CDR3 length equals 14 residues. The germline V gene encodes CDR1 MRHNA and CDR2 SNTAGT. Trimming removed 4 bases at V and 9 bases at J, with 13 bases between. CDR3 DNA: TGTGCCAGCAGTGTACAGGGACGGAGTTCACCCCTCCACTTT. Protein: CASSVQGRSSPLHF.

The chain's CDR3 is CASRGVQGYEQYF. The CDR3 DNA sequence: TGTGCCAGCAGGGGGGTACAGGGATACGAGCAGTACTTC. V and J are TRBV12-3 or TRBV12-4 and TRBJ2-7; possibly TRBD1 for D (6 bases). V lost 6 bases to trimming and J lost 4 bases, with 13 bases between them. The CDR3 is 13 amino acids.

V usage is TRBV6-5 and J usage is TRBJ2-7; tentatively, D is TRBD1 (6 bases). The germline gives CDR1 MNHEY, CDR2 SVGAGI. The CDR3 runs 13 residues. Between the trimmed V and J ends, which lost 6 bases and 3 bases, there was a span of 12 bases. The CDR3 reads CASSAQGNYEQYF. DNA of the CDR3: TGTGCCAGCAGCGCACAGGGTAACTACGAGCAGTACTTC.

The chain joins TRBV4-3 to TRBJ2-7, with 8 bases matching TRBD2. Germline V lookup: CDR1 LGHNA, CDR2 YSLEER. The CDR3 runs 18 residues. J gave up 3 bases and V 1 base, and 14 bases lay outside the gene matches. CDR3 protein: CASSQATSGLNNHYEQYF. In nucleotides, the CDR3 is TGCGCCAGCAGCCAAGCTACTAGCGGACTCAATAACCACTACGAGCAGTACTTC.